This T cell receptor beta chain was retrieved from a study of T-cell reconstitution after alpha-beta-depleted transplantation in children. Trimming at V came to 2 bases and at J to 0 bases, leaving 3 bases not matched to a gene. Germline CDR1 reads SEHNR; CDR2 reads FQNEAQ (reference sequence). This CDR3 contains 16 residues. Using unique molecular identifiers, the investigators prepared the TCRbeta library. TCRdb re-analysed the PCR reads in MiXCR, keeping a single row per CDR3 protein. The table shows hundreds of thousands of distinct CDR3 sequences, with roughly 15% occurring only once. V and J are TRBV7-9 and TRBJ1-1; TRBD1 agrees at 10 bases. The sequence derives from a human donor who donated a stem cell graft to a child with acute myeloid leukemia. The specimen was PBMCs from the stem cell graft donor, collected from the stem cell graft. The CDR3 DNA sequence: TGTGCCAGCAGCTTACGGGGACAGGGGATGAACACTGAAGCTTTCTTT. It translates to CASSLRGQGMNTEAFF.